This record concerns one TCR beta chain sequence. This entry is derived from a study of blood T cell repertoires in COVID-19. Across the study: Samples taken during acute and convalescent COVID-19 were collected in the United States, Italy and Spain. PBMCs, B-cell-depleted T cells, or T cells provided the cDNA or gDNA that made up the material.

CDR1 and CDR2 from the germline V gene are GTSNPN and SVGIG (reference sequence). The CDR3 length is 15 residues. Trimming stripped 0 bases from V and 1 base from J, with 12 bases between. Authors' data handling: Reference gene primer amplification gave nucleated cell count estimates. TCRdb's table, derived via immunoSEQ multiplex PCR, lists solely in-frame clones and lacks some. V and J calls plus clone size are reproduced from that table; the DNA served to infer D and trimming. The sample lists about 120,000 clones, 80% to 90% occurring once. The clonotype comes from a human donor in a cohort sampled during active COVID-19. The sample taken for sequencing was peripheral blood. The chain is built from TRBV30 and TRBJ1-1; no clear D gene. CDR3 protein: CAWSVAGTPNTEAFF. CDR3 DNA sequence: TGTGCCTGGAGTGTAGCAGGTACACCGAACACTGAAGCTTTCTTT.